These 23 T cell receptor beta chains share one sample of origin, sequenced in a study of shared clonotypes between healthy human individuals. Using immunoSEQ multiplex PCR, the repertoire was profiled, and TCRdb retains in-frame clones only, with some absent. The sample consists of some 1,900,000 clones, about 94% of them appearing once. The naive CD8 fraction comprised CD45RO-negative cells positively selected for CCR7 and excluded terminally differentiated effector memory CD45RA+ cells. Sequencing was carried out using naive CD8+ T cells sorted from blood. Receptors were obtained from a man between 18 and 35 years old in good health.

This chain joins TRBV5-1 and TRBJ2-1; 7 bases line up with TRBD1. The CDR3 is made up of 16 amino acids. The junction had 9 bases not matched to a gene; V was cut back by 4 bases and J by 2 bases. Germline V gene lookup returns CDR1 SGHRS and CDR2 YFSETQ. CDR3 in amino acids: CASSATQGTPYNEQFF. CDR3 nucleotide sequence: TGCGCCAGCAGCGCGACACAGGGGACCCCCTACAATGAGCAGTTCTTC. Full variable domain (rest looked up from reference TRBV5-1 and TRBJ2-1): KAGVTQTPRYLIKTRGQQVTLSCSPISGHRSVSWYQQTPGQGLQFLFEYFSETQRNKGNFPGRFSGRQFSNSRSEMNVSTLELGDSALYLCASSATQGTPYNEQFFGPGTRLTVL.

The CDR3 here is CASSEPGEDGYTF. CDR3 in DNA: TGTGCCAGCAGTGAGCCAGGGGAGGATGGCTACACCTTC. This chain links TRBV25-1 with TRBJ1-2; weak D call: TRBD1 (6 bases). Germline lookup yields CDR1 MGHDK and CDR2 SYGVNS. The CDR3 has 13 residues. Trimming left V 3 bases short and J 6 bases short, with 11 bases between.

This clone was observed once. The V gene is TRBV15, the J gene TRBJ2-2; TRBD2 matches 10 bases. Germline trimming cut 0 bases from V and 6 bases from J; bases unmatched to any gene: 10. There are 18 residues in the CDR3. Germline CDR1 reads LNHNV; CDR2 reads YYDKDF (reference sequence). CDR3 in amino acids: CATSRDFPAGGPAGELFF. The CDR3 DNA reads as TGTGCCACCAGCAGAGATTTCCCAGCGGGGGGGCCGGCCGGGGAGCTGTTTTTT.

A note on this clone: Within the sample, other DNA sequences also encode this same CDR3. This chain links TRBV4-1 with TRBJ2-5; either TRBD1 or TRBD2 may supply D (5 bases each). CDR1 and CDR2 from the germline V gene are MGHRA and YSYEKL. The CDR3 has 14 residues. V dropped 1 base and J dropped 2 bases, with 8 bases sitting between them. CDR3 DNA sequence: TGCGCCAGCAGCCAAGGGGGGTATCAAGAGACCCAGTACTTC. Its translation is CASSQGGYQETQYF.

The chain is built from TRBV2 and TRBJ2-3, with D uncertain. CDR3 length: 15 residues. The V gene lost 3 bases and the J gene lost 4 bases, with 14 bases spanning the gap. CDR1 is SNHLY and CDR2 is FYNNEI in the germline V gene. The CDR3 loop is CASSESGFIADTQYF. DNA for the CDR3: TGTGCCAGCAGTGAGTCTGGGTTTATCGCAGATACGCAGTATTTT.

The chain uses TRBV7-9 and TRBJ2-7; D is uncertain. The CDR3 is made up of 14 amino acids. CDR1 is SEHNR, CDR2 FQNEAQ, per germline (reference sequence). The V end lost 1 base, the J end lost 0 bases, and 7 bases lay between the germline ends. The CDR3 spells CASSLVQSSYEQYF. Here the CDR3 DNA reads TGTGCCAGCAGCTTAGTTCAAAGCTCCTACGAGCAGTACTTC.

The gene calls are TRBV27 and TRBJ2-1, with 9 bases matching TRBD1. V trimming: 6 bases; J trimming: 5 bases; junction bases outside the gene matches: 2. The germline V gene has CDR1 MNHEY and CDR2 SMNVEV (reference sequence). The CDR3 loop spans 13 amino acids. CDR3 DNA sequence: TGTGCCAGCAGACAGGGGGCAAACAATGAGCAGTTCTTC. It translates to CASRQGANNEQFF.

This rearrangement joins TRBV5-1 to TRBJ2-7, with D perhaps being TRBD1 or TRBD2 (5 bases each). The CDR3 spans 15 residues. The germline V gene encodes CDR1 SGHRS and CDR2 YFSETQ. V was pared by 4 bases and J by 2 bases, with 16 bases between. In DNA, the CDR3 is TGCGCCAGCAGCCCTTGGGCAGGGAGCCCCTACGAGCAGTACTTC. Translating gives CASSPWAGSPYEQYF.

The chain employs TRBV27 and TRBJ1-5; D may be TRBD1 (6 bases). The CDR3 is made up of 17 amino acids. From germline, CDR1 is MNHEY and CDR2 SMNVEV (reference sequence). The V gene lost 4 bases and the J gene lost 0 bases, with 16 bases spanning the gap. CDR3: CASSSEDGQYSNQPQHF. The CDR3 nucleotides are TGTGCCAGCAGTTCCGAGGACGGACAGTATAGCAATCAGCCCCAGCATTTT.

The chain uses TRBV5-1 and TRBJ1-2; D call uncertain. Per germline, CDR1 SGHRS and CDR2 YFSETQ. V lost 0 bases, J lost 3 bases, and 6 bases lay in between. The CDR3 consists of 13 residues. The CDR3 sequence: CASSLAPDYGYTF. The DNA for the CDR3 is TGCGCCAGCAGCTTGGCTCCGGACTATGGCTACACCTTC.

This clone was counted once. The chain couples TRBV4-1 to TRBJ2-1; D is unclear. The CDR3 runs 12 residues. Germline-derived CDR1 and CDR2 are MGHRA and YSYEKL. Between the trimmed V and J ends, which lost 0 bases and 7 bases, there was a span of 4 bases. The CDR3 region is CASSQDANEQFF. The CDR3 nucleotides are TGCGCCAGCAGCCAAGATGCGAATGAGCAGTTCTTC.

This CDR3 reads CATSRGRESYEQYF. The CDR3 DNA follows: TGTGCCACCAGCAGAGGCAGGGAATCCTACGAGCAGTACTTC. The chain employs TRBV15 and TRBJ2-7, with a possible D match to TRBD1 (5 bases). The CDR3 has 14 amino acids. Trimming cost V 1 base and J 1 base, with 8 bases left between them. Germline lookup yields CDR1 LNHNV and CDR2 YYDKDF (reference sequence).

This chain links TRBV27 with TRBJ1-5, with D uncertain. There are 12 residues in the CDR3. Trimming cost V 8 bases and J 4 bases, with 9 bases left between them. From germline, CDR1 is MNHEY and CDR2 SMNVEV (reference sequence). CDR3 amino acids: CASPHRNQPQHF. In DNA, the CDR3 is TGTGCCAGCCCACACAGAAATCAGCCCCAGCATTTT.

The chain recombines TRBV7-3 with TRBJ2-5; possible D gene TRBD2, 6 bases. Trimming shortened V by 2 bases and J by 1 base, and 11 bases separated the two germline ends. Per the germline V gene, CDR1 is SGHTA and CDR2 is FQGTGA. The length of the CDR3 is 15 residues. The CDR3 here is CASSLGLGGQETQYF. The CDR3 DNA reads TGTGCCAGCAGCTTAGGGCTCGGGGGCCAAGAGACCCAGTACTTC.

The V gene is TRBV7-9, the J gene TRBJ2-7, with 7 bases matching TRBD2. This CDR3 has 12 amino acids. The germline V gene has CDR1 SEHNR and CDR2 FQNEAQ (reference sequence). V lost 1 base to trimming and J lost 9 bases; unmatched junction nucleotides: 3. The CDR3 protein is CASSLGPGGQYF. In DNA, the CDR3 is TGTGCCAGCAGCTTAGGGCCGGGGGGGCAGTACTTC.

Turning to this clone: One base away lies a much larger clone, so this may be a sequencing read error. The chain carries TRBV25-1 and TRBJ2-7, with no clear D. The CDR3 sequence is 11 residues long. Germline assignment: CDR1 MGHDK and CDR2 SYGVNS. V lost 6 bases, J lost 2 bases, and 5 bases lay in between. The CDR3 bases are TGTGCCAGCAGCTTGGCCTACGAGCAGTACTTC. Its protein is CASSLAYEQYF.

This clone was found once. V usage is TRBV6-5 and J usage is TRBJ2-1; D gene ambiguous. Trimming stripped 2 bases from V and 3 bases from J, with 11 bases between. CDR1 and CDR2 (germline): MNHEY, SVGAGI. The CDR3 has 15 amino acids. For the CDR3, the DNA is TGTGCCAGCAGTTACGACTTCGGCGACTACAATGAGCAGTTCTTC. This codes for CASSYDFGDYNEQFF.

A word on this clone: At the DNA level, this CDR3 is encoded by other sequences in the same sample as well. The chain joins TRBV7-9 to TRBJ2-7; possible D gene TRBD2, 5 bases. Germline V gene data show CDR1 as SEHNR and CDR2 as FQNEAQ (reference sequence). CDR3 length equals 12 residues. V lost 4 bases and J lost 3, with 7 bases in between. CDR3 bases: TGTGCCAGCAGCTCAGACTACTACGAGCAGTACTTC. This gives the protein CASSSDYYEQYF.

The chain recombines TRBV2 with TRBJ2-5; no firm D call. Germline lookup yields CDR1 SNHLY and CDR2 FYNNEI. The CDR3 is made up of 14 amino acids. V lost 7 bases and J lost 0, with 12 bases in between. DNA for the CDR3: TGTGCCAGCATCTTATTATTGGACCAAGAGACCCAGTACTTC. It yields the protein CASILLLDQETQYF.

V usage is TRBV11-2 and J usage is TRBJ2-3; D perhaps matches TRBD2 (6 bases). The CDR3 is 15 residues long. The V end lost 5 bases, the J end lost 0 bases, and 12 bases lay between the germline ends. Germline CDR1 reads SGHAT; CDR2 reads FQNNGV. This CDR3 reads CASSTEGPSTDTQYF. CDR3 sequence (DNA): TGTGCCAGCAGCACGGAGGGCCCTAGCACAGATACGCAGTATTTT.

The V call is TRBV9, the J call TRBJ2-1; possible D gene TRBD2, 5 bases. The germline V gene has CDR1 SGDLS and CDR2 YYNGEE. The CDR3 runs to 15 residues. The germline V and J ends were trimmed by 0 bases and 4 bases, with 11 bases remaining between them. The CDR3 DNA reads TGTGCCAGCAGCGTAGAGGGAGAACTTTACAATGAGCAGTTCTTC. This translates into CASSVEGELYNEQFF.

V and J are TRBV6-6 and TRBJ2-5; 9 positions agree with TRBD1. Losses at the gene ends were 7 bases for V and 1 base for J; bases not matched to a gene: 4. This CDR3 region has 14 residues. CDR1 and CDR2 from the germline V gene are MNHNY and SVGAGI (reference sequence). The CDR3 nucleotides are TGTGCCAGCACACAGGGGGCAACCCAAGAGACCCAGTACTTC. Its translation: CASTQGATQETQYF.

CDR3 bases: TGTGCCAGCAGCGCCTTCACGGGACTCATGAACACCGGGGAGCTGTTTTTT. It translates to CASSAFTGLMNTGELFF. The V and J genes are TRBV9 and TRBJ2-2; tentatively, D is TRBD2 (6 bases). Germline CDR1 is SGDLS and CDR2 is YYNGEE. This CDR3 has 17 amino acids. Deletions cut 3 bases from V and 1 base from J, with 16 bases between.